This T cell receptor (beta chain) was obtained from a study of blood T cell repertoires in COVID-19. On the study more broadly: The origin of the acute and convalescent COVID-19 samples was the United States, Italy and Spain.

Germline V gene lookup returns CDR1 KGHSH and CDR2 LQKENI. V was pared by 1 base and J by 4 bases, with 11 bases between. CDR3 length: 15 residues. Authors' analysis steps: Quantification of nucleated cells was approximated via reference gene primer amplification. Measured with immunoSEQ multiplex PCR; TCRdb has only the in-frame clones, and not every one. V and J calls and clone size are as listed in that table; D and trimming were resolved from the DNA. The sample yields around 66,000 clones, over 75% seen once. J is TRBJ1-3 and V is TRBV18; D call uncertain. The origin of this receptor is a man in his 60s with acute or convalescent COVID-19. Specimen: peripheral blood. CDR3 protein: CASSPQTNKGNTIYF. The CDR3 nucleotides are TGTGCCAGCTCACCACAGACTAACAAGGGAAACACCATATATTTT.